This T cell receptor beta chain is from a study of blood T cell repertoires in COVID-19. Turning to the study itself: Samples taken during acute and convalescent COVID-19 were collected in the United States, Italy and Spain. In each case, the material was cDNA or gDNA derived from T cells, B-cell-depleted T cells, or PBMCs.

CDR1 is SGDLS and CDR2 is YYNGEE in the germline V gene. The germline V and J ends were trimmed by 0 bases and 1 base, with 5 bases remaining between them. This CDR3 comprises 13 residues. On this clone: Other nucleotide sequences from this sample produce the same CDR3.

Per the original methods: Reference gene primers were amplified, and this amplification served to estimate nucleated cell counts. Libraries were prepared by immunoSEQ multiplex PCR; TCRdb keeps only in-frame clonotypes and omits some of them. D and trimming were read from the DNA, whereas the V and J calls and clone size are those reported in that table. The profile shows about 320,000 clones, more than 70% of them singletons. This sequence joins TRBV9 and TRBJ2-7; no definite D call. The material sequenced was peripheral blood. The receptor was isolated from a young man who had recovered from COVID-19. The CDR3 nucleotides read TGTGCCAGCAGCGTAGGGCCATCCTACGAGCAGTACTTC. This encodes CASSVGPSYEQYF.